This TCR beta chain was profiled in a study of patients and donors after allogeneic stem cell transplantation. TCRdb reanalysed the RT-PCR reads using MiXCR and keeps one entry per CDR3 protein. The profile shows 95,000 to 120,000 distinct CDR3 sequences, less than 45% of them singletons. Germline CDR1 and CDR2: KGHDR and SFDVKD. The CDR3 is made up of 14 amino acids. V shed 0 bases and J shed 6 bases, with 10 bases lying between them. This clonotype was seen a few times. V usage is TRBV24-1 and J usage is TRBJ1-2, with D possibly being TRBD1 (5 bases). What was sequenced was blood, either unsorted or a sorted T cell fraction (not recorded which). The receptor was derived from a human donor who was either an allogeneic HSCT recipient or a stem cell or donor lymphocyte infusion donor (not recorded which). It is not recorded whose cells these are; they may come from a transplant donor. CDR3 sequence reads: CATSDLRGDHGYTF. For the CDR3, the DNA is TGTGCCACCAGTGATTTGCGAGGGGATCATGGCTACACCTTC.